This T cell receptor (beta chain) was recorded in a study of response to subunit inactivated influenza vaccine (dated by TCRdb to the late 2010s). Broadly, across the study: Deep quantitative profiling of the T cell receptor repertoire was used in the study to follow responses to a trivalent subunit inactivated influenza vaccine.

CDR1 and CDR2 are read off the germline V gene (reference sequence) as MNHNY and SVGAGI. The junction carries 12 bases between V and J, which are trimmed by 7 bases and 8 bases respectively. The CDR3 holds 12 amino acids from the cysteine to the phenylalanine. This entry keeps only the CDR3 DNA: 36 bases, framed from base 1. This clonotype was found a few times. No cognate antigen has been identified for it. Qualities for individual bases were not recorded, and no much larger clone is one base off. General study outcomes and caveats: The authors suggested that each seasonal influenza vaccination may recruit only a limited number of new T cells.

Receptor libraries were prepared by RT-PCR. The instrument was an Illumina HiSeq 2500. TCRdb redid the processing of the public reads, applying fastp at Q25 and MiXCR, and retained in-frame beta chains. Identical CDR3 proteins give one entry, which carries the most common genes and DNA. Recorded for this sample are some 480,000 distinct CDR3 sequences; 9.5% to 13% of them occurred a single time. The biggest ten clones account for approximately 12% of the sample. Interpreted using the paper, the time point label stands for: around 47 days after influenza vaccine administration. Rearrangement joined TRBV6-6 to TRBJ2-1; the D gene identity is not certain. This TCR derives from a man aged 45-65 years who received an inactivated influenza vaccine. Donor details come from another sample of the same person, matched by shared clones. The sample in question was PBMCs from blood, obtained roughly 48 days after vaccination. CDR3 region: CASNQPGDEQFF. The nucleotides read TGTGCCAGCAACCAACCCGGCGATGAGCAGTTCTTC.